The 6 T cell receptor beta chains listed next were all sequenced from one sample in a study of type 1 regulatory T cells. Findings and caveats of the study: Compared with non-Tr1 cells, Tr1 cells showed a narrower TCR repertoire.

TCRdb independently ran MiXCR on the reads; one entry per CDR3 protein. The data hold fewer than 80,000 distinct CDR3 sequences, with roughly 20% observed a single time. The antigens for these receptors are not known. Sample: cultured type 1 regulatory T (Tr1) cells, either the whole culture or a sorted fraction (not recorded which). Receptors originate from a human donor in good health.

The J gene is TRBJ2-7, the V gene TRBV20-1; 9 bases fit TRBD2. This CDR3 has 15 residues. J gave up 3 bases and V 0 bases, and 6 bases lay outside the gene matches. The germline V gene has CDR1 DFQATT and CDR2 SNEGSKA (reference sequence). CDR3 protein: CSARDPQREDYEQYF. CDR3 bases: TGCAGTGCTAGAGATCCACAGCGGGAGGACTACGAGCAGTACTTC.

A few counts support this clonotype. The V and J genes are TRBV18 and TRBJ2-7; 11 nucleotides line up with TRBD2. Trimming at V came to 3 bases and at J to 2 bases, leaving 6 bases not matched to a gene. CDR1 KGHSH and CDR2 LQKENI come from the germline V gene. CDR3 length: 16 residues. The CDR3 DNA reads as TGTGCCAGCTCACCGACCGGGACTAGCGGAACCTACGAGCAGTACTTC. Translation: CASSPTGTSGTYEQYF.

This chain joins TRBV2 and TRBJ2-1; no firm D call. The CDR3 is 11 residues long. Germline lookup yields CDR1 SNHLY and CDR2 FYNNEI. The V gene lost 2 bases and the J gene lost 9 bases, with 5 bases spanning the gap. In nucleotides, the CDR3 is TGTGCCAGCAGTGAATTCCGTGAGCAGTTCTTC. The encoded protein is CASSEFREQFF. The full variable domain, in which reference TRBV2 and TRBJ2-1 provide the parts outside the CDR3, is EPEVTQTPSHQVTQMGQEVILRCVPISNHLYFYWYRQILGQKVEFLVSFYNNEISEKSEIFDDQFSVERPDGSNFTLKIRSTKLEDSAMYFCASSEFREQFFGPGTRLTVL.

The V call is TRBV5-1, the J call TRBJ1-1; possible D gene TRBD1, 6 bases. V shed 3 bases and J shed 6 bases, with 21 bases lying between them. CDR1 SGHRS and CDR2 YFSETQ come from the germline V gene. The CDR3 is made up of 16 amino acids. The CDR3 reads CASSSDRPGKDAEAFF. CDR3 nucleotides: TGCGCCAGCAGCTCCGACAGGCCGGGTAAGGATGCTGAAGCTTTCTTT.

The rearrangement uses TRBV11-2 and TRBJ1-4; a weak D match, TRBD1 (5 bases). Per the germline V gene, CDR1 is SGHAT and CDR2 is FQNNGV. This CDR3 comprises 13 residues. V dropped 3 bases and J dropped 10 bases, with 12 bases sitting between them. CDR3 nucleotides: TGTGCCAGCAGCTTTTTGAGGGGTGGAAAACTGTTTTTT. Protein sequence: CASSFLRGGKLFF. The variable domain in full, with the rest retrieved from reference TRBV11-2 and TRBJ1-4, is EAGVAQSPRYKIIEKRQSVAFWCNPISGHATLYWYQQILGQGPKLLIQFQNNGVVDDSQLPKDRFSAERLKGVDSTLKIQPAKLEDSAVYLCASSFLRGGKLFFGSGTQLSVL.

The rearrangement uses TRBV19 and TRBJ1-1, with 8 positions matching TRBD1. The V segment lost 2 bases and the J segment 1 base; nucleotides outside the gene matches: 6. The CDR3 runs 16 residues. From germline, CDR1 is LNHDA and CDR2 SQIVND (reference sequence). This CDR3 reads CASSIRGTGGNTEAFF. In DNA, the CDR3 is TGTGCCAGTAGTATAAGAGGGACAGGTGGGAACACTGAAGCTTTCTTT.